This note documents a single TCR beta chain sequence. In the original workflow: Estimated nucleated cell counts came from reference gene primer amplification. The repertoire was sequenced with immunoSEQ multiplex PCR; TCRdb's copy has only in-frame clones and lacks some. D and trimming come from the DNA, and the V and J calls and clone size come from that table. The sample has 150,000 to 200,000 clones, 90% seen once. CDR3 length: 15 amino acids. Trimming left V 0 bases short and J 2 bases short, with 9 bases between. Germline V gene lookup returns CDR1 SGHRS and CDR2 YFSETQ. This sample stems from a study of blood T cell repertoires in COVID-19. Overall study: T cells, B-cell-depleted T cells, or PBMCs supplied cDNA or gDNA.

This chain links TRBV5-1 with TRBJ1-5, with a tentative D call TRBD1 (6 bases). This sequence originates from a man aged 55 to 69 with active or convalescent COVID-19. The material sequenced was peripheral blood. CDR3 in DNA: TGCGCCAGCAGCTTGGAGGGGGTGGGCAATCAGCCCCAGCATTTT. Protein sequence: CASSLEGVGNQPQHF.